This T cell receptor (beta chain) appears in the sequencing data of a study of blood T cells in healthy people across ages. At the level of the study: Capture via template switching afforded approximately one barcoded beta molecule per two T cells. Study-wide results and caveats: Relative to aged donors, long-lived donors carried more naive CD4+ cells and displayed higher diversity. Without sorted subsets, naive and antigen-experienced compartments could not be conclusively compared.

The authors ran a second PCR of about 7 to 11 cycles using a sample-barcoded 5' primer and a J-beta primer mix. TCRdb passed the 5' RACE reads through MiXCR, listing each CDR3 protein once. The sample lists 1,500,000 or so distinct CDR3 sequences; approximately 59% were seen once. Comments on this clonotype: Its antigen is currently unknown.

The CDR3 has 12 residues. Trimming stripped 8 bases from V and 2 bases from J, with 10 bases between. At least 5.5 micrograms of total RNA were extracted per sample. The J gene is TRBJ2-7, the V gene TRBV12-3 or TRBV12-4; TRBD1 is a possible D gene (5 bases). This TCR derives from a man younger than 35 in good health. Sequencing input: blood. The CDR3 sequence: CASQQDPYEQYF. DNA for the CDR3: TGTGCCAGCCAACAGGATCCCTACGAGCAGTACTTC.